The clone carrying this TCR beta chain appeared a single time. The data stem from a study of CD8+ T cells in alopecia areata. The CDR3 runs to 14 residues. The V gene lost 3 bases and the J gene lost 7 bases, with 13 bases spanning the gap. The germline CDR1 and CDR2 sequences are LNHDA and SQIVND (reference sequence). It was cDNA, reverse transcribed from extracted RNA, that served as the sequencing template. TCRdb's table, derived via immunoSEQ multiplex PCR, lists solely in-frame clones and lacks some. The sample contains over 120,000 clones, roughly half of which appear only once. The chain links TRBV19 to TRBJ2-1; D is ambiguous. The clonotype was recovered from a human donor with alopecia areata. The sample in question was CD4+ T cells sorted from blood, obtained at week 0. CDR3 nucleotide sequence: TGTGCCAGTAGTATGGCCCCCGGTGGTAATGAGCAGTTCTTC. It specifies CASSMAPGGNEQFF. The entire variable domain, with the rest obtained from reference TRBV19 and TRBJ2-1, is as follows: DGGITQSPKYLFRKEGQNVTLSCEQNLNHDAMYWYRQDPGQGLRLIYYSQIVNDFQKGDIAEGYSVSREKKESFPLTVTSAQKNPTAFYLCASSMAPGGNEQFFGPGTRLTVL.